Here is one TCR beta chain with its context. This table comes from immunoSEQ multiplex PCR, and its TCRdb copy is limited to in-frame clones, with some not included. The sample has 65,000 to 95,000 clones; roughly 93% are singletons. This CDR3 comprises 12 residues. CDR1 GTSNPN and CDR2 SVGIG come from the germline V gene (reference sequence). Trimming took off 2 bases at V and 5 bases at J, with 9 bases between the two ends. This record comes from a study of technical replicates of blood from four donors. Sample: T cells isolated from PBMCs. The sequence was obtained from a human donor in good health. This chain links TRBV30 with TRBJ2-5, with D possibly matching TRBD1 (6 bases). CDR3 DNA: TGTGCCTGGAGTTTTGGACAGGAGACCCAGTACTTC. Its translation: CAWSFGQETQYF.